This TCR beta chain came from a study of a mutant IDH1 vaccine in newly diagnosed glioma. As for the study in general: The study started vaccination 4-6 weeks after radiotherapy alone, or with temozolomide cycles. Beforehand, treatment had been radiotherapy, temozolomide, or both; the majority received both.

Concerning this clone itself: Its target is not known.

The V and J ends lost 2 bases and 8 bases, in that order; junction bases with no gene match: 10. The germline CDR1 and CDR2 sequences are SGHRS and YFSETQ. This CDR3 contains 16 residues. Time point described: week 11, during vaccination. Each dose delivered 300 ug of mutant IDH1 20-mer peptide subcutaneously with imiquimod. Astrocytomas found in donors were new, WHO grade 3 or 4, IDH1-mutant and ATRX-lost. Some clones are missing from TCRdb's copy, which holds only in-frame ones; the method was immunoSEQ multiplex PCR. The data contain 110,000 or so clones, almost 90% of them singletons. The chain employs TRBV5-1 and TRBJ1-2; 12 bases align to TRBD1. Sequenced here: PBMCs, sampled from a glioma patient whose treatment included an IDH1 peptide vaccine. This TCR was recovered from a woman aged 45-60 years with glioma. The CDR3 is CASSFAPGQGARGYTF. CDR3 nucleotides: TGCGCCAGCAGCTTTGCTCCGGGACAGGGGGCCAGGGGCTACACCTTC.